This entry lists 7 T cell receptor beta chains sequenced from one sample in a study of beta chain features in type 1 diabetes. cDNA synthesis used the whole RNA isolate, giving expressed TCRB sequences. The table came from immunoSEQ multiplex PCR; TCRdb's copy has only in-frame clones and leaves some out. The data hold about 620,000 clones, with roughly 15% observed a single time. The specimen sequenced was naive CD4+ T cells from blood. The receptors here all came from a man aged 18 to 29 in good health.

The V gene is TRBV20-1, the J gene TRBJ2-7; D unresolved. In germline, CDR1 is DFQATT, CDR2 SNEGSKA (reference sequence). The germline V and J ends were trimmed by 6 bases and 7 bases, with 13 bases remaining between them. There are 11 residues in the CDR3. The CDR3 region has the DNA TGCAGTGCCCATAAAAATATGGAGCAGTACTTC. Its protein is CSAHKNMEQYF.

Only a few counts were recorded for this clone. The V gene is TRBV28, the J gene TRBJ2-5; tentatively, D is TRBD1 (6 bases). This CDR3 is built from 15 residues. The V end lost 5 bases, the J end lost 2 bases, and 15 bases lay between the germline ends. The germline V gene has CDR1 MDHEN and CDR2 SYDVKM. The CDR3 region is CASSRRQAGQETQYF. As DNA, the CDR3 is TGTGCCAGCAGTCGTCGACAGGCGGGTCAAGAGACCCAGTACTTC.

The rearrangement uses TRBV10-3 and TRBJ2-1; D gene uncertain. V lost 7 bases, J lost 9 bases, and 13 bases lay in between. Germline values: CDR1 ENHRY, CDR2 SYGVKD. The CDR3 runs to 12 residues. Here the CDR3 reads CAITGRVCEQFF. The CDR3 DNA follows: TGTGCCATCACCGGAAGGGTGTGTGAGCAGTTCTTC.

Worth noting for this clone: Other DNA sequences from this sample encode an identical CDR3 as well. CDR3 amino acids: CSARGDQPQHF. DNA of the CDR3: TGCAGTGCTAGAGGAGATCAGCCCCAGCATTTT. The chain is built from TRBV20-1 and TRBJ1-5; D uncertain. V lost 1 base, J lost 5 bases, and 3 bases lay in between. Germline values: CDR1 DFQATT, CDR2 SNEGSKA (reference sequence). CDR3 length: 11 amino acids.

This clone was seen more than once but under ten times. The J gene is TRBJ2-3, the V gene TRBV29-1; TRBD2 agrees at 10 bases. This CDR3 comprises 19 residues. Germline CDR1 SQVTM, CDR2 ANQGSEA. Trimming cost V 6 bases and J 4 bases; bases outside gene matches: 22. Here the CDR3 DNA reads TGCAGCGTGCAGGGCCGGAGTAGCGGGAGGAAAACCCTCCCAGATACGCAGTATTTT. It codes for CSVQGRSSGRKTLPDTQYF.

This clone appeared a few times. The rearrangement uses TRBV19 and TRBJ2-5; 7 positions match TRBD2. The CDR3 is 13 residues long. Germline V CDR1 and CDR2: LNHDA, SQIVND (reference sequence). V shed 4 bases, J shed 4 bases, and the junction held 3 bases outside the gene matches. In DNA form, the CDR3 reads TGTGCCAGTAGTAGCGGGAGTCGAGAGACCCAGTACTTC. This gives the protein CASSSGSRETQYF.

This clone has only a few counts. The chain joins TRBV29-1 to TRBJ2-3; either TRBD1 or TRBD2 may supply D (5 bases each). Trimming shortened V by 3 bases and J by 6 bases, and 22 bases separated the two germline ends. CDR1 and CDR2 (germline): SQVTM, ANQGSEA. The CDR3 extends over 16 amino acids. The CDR3 DNA reads as TGCAGCGTTGACTACCTGGAGAGGGGCTGGTACGATACGCAGTATTTT. It is translated as CSVDYLERGWYDTQYF.